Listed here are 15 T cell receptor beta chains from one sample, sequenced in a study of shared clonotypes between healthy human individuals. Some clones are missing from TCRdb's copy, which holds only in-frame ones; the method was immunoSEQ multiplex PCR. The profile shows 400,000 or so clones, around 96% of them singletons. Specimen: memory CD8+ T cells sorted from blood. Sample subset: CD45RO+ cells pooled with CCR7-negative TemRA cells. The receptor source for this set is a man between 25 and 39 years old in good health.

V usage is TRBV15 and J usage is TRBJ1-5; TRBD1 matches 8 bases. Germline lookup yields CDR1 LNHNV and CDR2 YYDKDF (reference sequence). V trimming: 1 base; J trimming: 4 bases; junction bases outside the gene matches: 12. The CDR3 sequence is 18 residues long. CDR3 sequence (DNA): TGTGCCACCAGCAGAGTTGAGTTCTGGACAGGGCTTAATCAGCCCCAGCATTTT. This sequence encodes CATSRVEFWTGLNQPQHF.

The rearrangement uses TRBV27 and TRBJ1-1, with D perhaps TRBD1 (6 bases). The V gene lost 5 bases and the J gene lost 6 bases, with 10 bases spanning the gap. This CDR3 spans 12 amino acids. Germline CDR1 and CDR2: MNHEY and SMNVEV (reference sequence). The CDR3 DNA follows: TGTGCCAGCAGTGAACAGGGACCTGAAGCTTTCTTT. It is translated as CASSEQGPEAFF.

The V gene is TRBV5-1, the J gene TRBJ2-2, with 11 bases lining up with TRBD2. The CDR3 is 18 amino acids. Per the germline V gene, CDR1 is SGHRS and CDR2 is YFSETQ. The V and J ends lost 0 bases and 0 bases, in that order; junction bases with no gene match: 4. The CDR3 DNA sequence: TGCGCCAGCAGCTTGGGACTAGCGGGGCGCGCGAACACCGGGGAGCTGTTTTTT. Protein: CASSLGLAGRANTGELFF.

CDR3: CASNPAGLESTQYF. In DNA form, the CDR3 reads TGCGCCAGCAACCCGGCGGGACTAGAGTCTACGCAGTATTTT. The chain couples TRBV10-2 to TRBJ2-3; 8 bases are a match to TRBD2. CDR1 is WSHSY and CDR2 is SAAADI in the germline V gene. V gave up 7 bases and J gave up 8 bases; unmatched junction bases: 11. CDR3 size: 14 residues.

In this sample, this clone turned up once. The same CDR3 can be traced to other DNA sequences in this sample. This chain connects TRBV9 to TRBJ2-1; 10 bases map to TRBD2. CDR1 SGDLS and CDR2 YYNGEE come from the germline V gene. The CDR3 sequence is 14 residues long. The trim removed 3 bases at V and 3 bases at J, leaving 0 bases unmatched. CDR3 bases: TGTGCCAGCAGCGGGACTAGCGGCTACAATGAGCAGTTCTTC. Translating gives CASSGTSGYNEQFF.

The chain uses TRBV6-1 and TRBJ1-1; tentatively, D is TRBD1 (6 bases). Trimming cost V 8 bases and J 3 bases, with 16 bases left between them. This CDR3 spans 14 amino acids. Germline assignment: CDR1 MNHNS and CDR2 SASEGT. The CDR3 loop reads CASPLQGGDTEAFF. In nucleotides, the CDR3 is TGTGCCAGCCCATTACAGGGAGGGGACACTGAAGCTTTCTTT.

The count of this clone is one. CDR3 DNA sequence: TGTGCCAGCATGGGGCCCCTCTACGAGCAGTACTTC. This codes for CASMGPLYEQYF. The genes are TRBV7-9 and TRBJ2-7, with a tentative D call TRBD1 (5 bases). The CDR3 sequence is 12 residues long. The germline V gene encodes CDR1 SEHNR and CDR2 FQNEAQ (reference sequence). V lost 7 bases and J 3 bases, leaving 10 bases between the germline ends.

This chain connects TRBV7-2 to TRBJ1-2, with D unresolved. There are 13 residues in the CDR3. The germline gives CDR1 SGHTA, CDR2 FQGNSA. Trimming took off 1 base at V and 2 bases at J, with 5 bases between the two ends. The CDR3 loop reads CASSLVSNYGYTF. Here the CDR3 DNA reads TGTGCCAGCAGCTTAGTCAGCAACTATGGCTACACCTTC.

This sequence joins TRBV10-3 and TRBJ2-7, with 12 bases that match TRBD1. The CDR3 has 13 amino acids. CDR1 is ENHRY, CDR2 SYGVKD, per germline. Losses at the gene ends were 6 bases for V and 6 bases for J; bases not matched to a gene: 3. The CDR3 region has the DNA TGTGCCATCAGGCCGGGACAGGGGGCCGAGCAGTACTTC. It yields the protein CAIRPGQGAEQYF.

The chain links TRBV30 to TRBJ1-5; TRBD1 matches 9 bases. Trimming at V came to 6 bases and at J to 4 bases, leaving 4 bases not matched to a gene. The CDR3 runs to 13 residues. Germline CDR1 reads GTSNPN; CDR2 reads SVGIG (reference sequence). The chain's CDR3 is CACGDRENQPQHF. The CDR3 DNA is TGTGCCTGTGGGGACAGGGAGAATCAGCCCCAGCATTTT.

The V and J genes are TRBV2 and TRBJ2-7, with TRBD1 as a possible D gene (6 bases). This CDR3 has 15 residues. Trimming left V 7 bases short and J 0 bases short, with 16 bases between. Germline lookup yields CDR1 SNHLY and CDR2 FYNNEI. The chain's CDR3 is CASTPRGTPSYEQYF. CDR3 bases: TGTGCCAGCACCCCTAGGGGGACCCCCTCCTACGAGCAGTACTTC.

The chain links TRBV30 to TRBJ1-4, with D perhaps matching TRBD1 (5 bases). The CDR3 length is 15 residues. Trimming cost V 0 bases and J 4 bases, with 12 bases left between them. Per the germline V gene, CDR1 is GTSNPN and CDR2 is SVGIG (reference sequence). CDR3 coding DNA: TGTGCCTGGAGTGTTACCCGGGACGGTAATGAAAAACTGTTTTTT. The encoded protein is CAWSVTRDGNEKLFF.

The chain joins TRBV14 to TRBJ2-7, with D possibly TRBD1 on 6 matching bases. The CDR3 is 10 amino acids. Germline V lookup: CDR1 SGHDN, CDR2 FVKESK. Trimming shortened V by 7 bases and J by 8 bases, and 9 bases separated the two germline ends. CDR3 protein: CASNQGQQYF. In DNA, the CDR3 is TGTGCCAGCAACCAGGGGCAGCAGTACTTC.

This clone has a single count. For the CDR3, the DNA is TGTGCCAGCAGCGTTTCTTACGGCGAATCCTACGAGCAGTACTTC. Amino acids: CASSVSYGESYEQYF. The rearrangement joins TRBV9 to TRBJ2-7; no definite D call. Trimming took off 2 bases at V and 1 base at J, with 13 bases between the two ends. CDR1 and CDR2 from the germline V gene are SGDLS and YYNGEE. This CDR3 has 15 amino acids. The entire variable domain, with the rest obtained from reference TRBV9 and TRBJ2-7, is as follows: DSGVTQTPKHLITATGQRVTLRCSPRSGDLSVYWYQQSLDQGLQFLIQYYNGEERAKGNILERFSAQQFPDLHSELNLSSLELGDSALYFCASSVSYGESYEQYFGPGTRLTVT.

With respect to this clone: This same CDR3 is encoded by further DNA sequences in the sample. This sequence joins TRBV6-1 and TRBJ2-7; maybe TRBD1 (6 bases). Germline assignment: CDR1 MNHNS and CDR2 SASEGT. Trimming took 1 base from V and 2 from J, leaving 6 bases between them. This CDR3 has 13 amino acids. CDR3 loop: CASSEGTAYEQYF. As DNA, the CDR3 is TGTGCCAGCAGTGAAGGGACAGCCTACGAGCAGTACTTC.